This paragraph reports one T cell receptor beta chain. This sample was included in a study of OX40 agonist ivuxolimab in advanced cancers. Per the germline V gene, CDR1 is GTSNPN and CDR2 is SVGIG (reference sequence). With 1 base removed from V and 4 bases from J, the gap between germline ends came to 10 bases. This CDR3 is built from 13 residues. Assay used: immunoSEQ multiplex PCR; TCRdb lists only in-frame clones, some missing. The repertoire has 90,000 or so clones, about 90% of them found once; the top ten carry more than 7.5%. The TCR sequence derives from an adult with an advanced solid tumor such as melanoma, head and neck, liver or kidney cancer. The source material was CD4+ or CD8+ T cells sorted from blood, sampled in a trial of the OX40 agonist ivuxolimab. The gene calls are TRBV30 and TRBJ1-2, with D possibly TRBD1 on 5 matching bases. The CDR3 region has the DNA TGTGCCTGGAGTGGGCTGGGACTCTATGGCTACACCTTC. This translates into CAWSGLGLYGYTF.